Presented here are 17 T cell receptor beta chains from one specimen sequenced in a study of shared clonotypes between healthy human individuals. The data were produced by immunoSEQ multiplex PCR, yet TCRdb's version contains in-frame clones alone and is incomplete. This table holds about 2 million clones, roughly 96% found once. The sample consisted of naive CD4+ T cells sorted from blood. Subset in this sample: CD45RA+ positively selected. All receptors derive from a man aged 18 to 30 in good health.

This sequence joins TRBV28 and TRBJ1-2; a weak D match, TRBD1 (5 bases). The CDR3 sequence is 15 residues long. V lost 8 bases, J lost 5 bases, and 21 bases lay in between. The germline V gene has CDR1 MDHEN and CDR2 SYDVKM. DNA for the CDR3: TGTGCCAGCGGCGCTCCGGGTCTGGGGGAGTATGGCTACACCTTC. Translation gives CASGAPGLGEYGYTF.

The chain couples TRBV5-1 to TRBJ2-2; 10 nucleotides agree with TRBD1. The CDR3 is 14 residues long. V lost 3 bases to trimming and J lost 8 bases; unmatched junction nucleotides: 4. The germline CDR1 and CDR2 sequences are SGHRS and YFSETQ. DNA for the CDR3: TGCGCCAGCAGCTCGAGACAGGGGGCAGGGGAGCTGTTTTTT. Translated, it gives CASSSRQGAGELFF.

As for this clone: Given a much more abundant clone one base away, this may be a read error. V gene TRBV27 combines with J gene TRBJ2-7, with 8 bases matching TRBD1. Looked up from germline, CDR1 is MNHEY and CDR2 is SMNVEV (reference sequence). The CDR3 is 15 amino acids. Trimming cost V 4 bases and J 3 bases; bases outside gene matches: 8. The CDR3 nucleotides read TGTGCCAGCAGTTATATCAGGGGACAGGACTACGAGCAGTACTTC. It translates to CASSYIRGQDYEQYF.

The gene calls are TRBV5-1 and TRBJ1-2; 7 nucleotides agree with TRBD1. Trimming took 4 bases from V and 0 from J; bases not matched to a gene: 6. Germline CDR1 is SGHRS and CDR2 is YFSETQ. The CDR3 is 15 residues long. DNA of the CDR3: TGCGCCAGCAGCAACACAGGGGCCTCTAACTATGGCTACACCTTC. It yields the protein CASSNTGASNYGYTF.

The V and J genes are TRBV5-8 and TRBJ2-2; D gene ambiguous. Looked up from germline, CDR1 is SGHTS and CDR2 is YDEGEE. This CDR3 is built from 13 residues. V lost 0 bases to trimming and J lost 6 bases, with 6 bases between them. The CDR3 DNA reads TGTGCCAGCAGCTTGGCCAAGGCCGGGGAGCTGTTTTTT. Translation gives CASSLAKAGELFF.

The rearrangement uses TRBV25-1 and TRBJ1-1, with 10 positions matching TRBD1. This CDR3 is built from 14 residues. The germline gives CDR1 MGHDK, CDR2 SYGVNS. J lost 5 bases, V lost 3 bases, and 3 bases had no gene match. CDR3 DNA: TGTGCCAGCAGTGACCTGGACAGGGGGACTGAAGCTTTCTTT. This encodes CASSDLDRGTEAFF.

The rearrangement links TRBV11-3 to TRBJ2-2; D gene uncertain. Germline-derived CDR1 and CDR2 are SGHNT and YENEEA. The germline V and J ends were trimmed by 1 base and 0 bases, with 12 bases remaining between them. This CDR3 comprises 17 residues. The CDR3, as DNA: TGTGCCAGCAGCTTAGTTGGGTACAGTTCGAACACCGGGGAGCTGTTTTTT. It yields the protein CASSLVGYSSNTGELFF.

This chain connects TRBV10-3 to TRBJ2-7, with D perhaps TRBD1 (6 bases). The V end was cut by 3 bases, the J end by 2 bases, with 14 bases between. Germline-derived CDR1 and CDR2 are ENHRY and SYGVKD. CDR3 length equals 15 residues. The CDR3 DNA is TGTGCCATCAGTGACCTACAGGGCCTGACCTACGAGCAGTACTTC. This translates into CAISDLQGLTYEQYF.

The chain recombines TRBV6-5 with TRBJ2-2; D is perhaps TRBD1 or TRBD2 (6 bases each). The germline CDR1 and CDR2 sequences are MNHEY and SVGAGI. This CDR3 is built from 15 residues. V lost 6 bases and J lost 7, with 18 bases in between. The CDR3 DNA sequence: TGTGCCAGCAGCCGCTTTTCGGGGGCGAACGGGGAGCTGTTTTTT. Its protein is CASSRFSGANGELFF.

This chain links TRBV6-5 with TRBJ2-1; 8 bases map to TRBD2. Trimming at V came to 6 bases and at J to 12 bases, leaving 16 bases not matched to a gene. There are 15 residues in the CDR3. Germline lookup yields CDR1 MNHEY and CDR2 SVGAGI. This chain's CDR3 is CASRQSGSSNEWQFF. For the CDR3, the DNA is TGTGCCAGCAGACAGAGCGGGAGTAGCAATGAGTGGCAGTTCTTC.

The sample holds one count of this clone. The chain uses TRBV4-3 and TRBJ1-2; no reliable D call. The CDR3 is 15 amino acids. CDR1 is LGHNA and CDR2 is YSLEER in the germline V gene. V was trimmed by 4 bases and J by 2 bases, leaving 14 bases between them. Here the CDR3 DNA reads TGCGCCAGCAGCCCCGGACCTACGGCCAACTATGGCTACACCTTC. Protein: CASSPGPTANYGYTF.

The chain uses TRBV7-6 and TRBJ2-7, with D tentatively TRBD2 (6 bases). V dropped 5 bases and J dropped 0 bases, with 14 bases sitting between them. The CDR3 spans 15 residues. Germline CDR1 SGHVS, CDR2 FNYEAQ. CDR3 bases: TGTGCCAGCAGCAATTTAGCGGAAAGCTCCTACGAGCAGTACTTC. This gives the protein CASSNLAESSYEQYF.

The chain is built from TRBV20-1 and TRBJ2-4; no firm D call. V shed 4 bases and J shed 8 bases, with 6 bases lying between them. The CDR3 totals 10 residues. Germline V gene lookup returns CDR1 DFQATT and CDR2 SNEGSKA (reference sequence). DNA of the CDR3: TGCAGTGCTATTCGGGACATTCAGTACTTC. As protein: CSAIRDIQYF.

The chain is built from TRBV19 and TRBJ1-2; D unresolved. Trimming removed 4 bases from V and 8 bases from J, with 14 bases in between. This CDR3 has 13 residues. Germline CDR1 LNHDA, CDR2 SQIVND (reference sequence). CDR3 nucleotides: TGTGCCAGTAGTACGTTACCTGAATCAGGCTACACCTTC. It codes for CASSTLPESGYTF.

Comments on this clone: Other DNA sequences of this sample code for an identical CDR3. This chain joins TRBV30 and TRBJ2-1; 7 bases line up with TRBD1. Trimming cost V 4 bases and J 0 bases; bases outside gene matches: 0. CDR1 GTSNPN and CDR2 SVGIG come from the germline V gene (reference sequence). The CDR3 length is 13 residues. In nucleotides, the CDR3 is TGTGCCTGGACAGGGGGCTCCTACAATGAGCAGTTCTTC. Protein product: CAWTGGSYNEQFF. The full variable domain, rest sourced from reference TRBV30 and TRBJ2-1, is SQTIHQWPATLVQPVGSPLSLECTVEGTSNPNLYWYRQAAGRGLQLLFYSVGIGQISSEVPQNLSASRPQDRQFILSSKKLLLSDSGFYLCAWTGGSYNEQFFGPGTRLTVL.

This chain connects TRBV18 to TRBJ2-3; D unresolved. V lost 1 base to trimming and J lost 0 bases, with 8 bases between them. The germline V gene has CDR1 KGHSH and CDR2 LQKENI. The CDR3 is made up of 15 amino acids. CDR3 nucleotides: TGTGCCAGCTCACCACAGGCGGCTAGCACAGATACGCAGTATTTT. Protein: CASSPQAASTDTQYF.

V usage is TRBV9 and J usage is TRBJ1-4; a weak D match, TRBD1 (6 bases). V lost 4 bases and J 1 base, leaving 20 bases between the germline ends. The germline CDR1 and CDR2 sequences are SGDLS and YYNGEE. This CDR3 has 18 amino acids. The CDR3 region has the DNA TGTGCCAGCAGCCCCCGGCCTGGCGGGGGCCTAACTAATGAAAAACTGTTTTTT. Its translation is CASSPRPGGGLTNEKLFF.